This is a list of T cell receptor beta chains from one sample in a study of cytomegalovirus exposure and HLA in healthy donors. Produced via immunoSEQ multiplex PCR; TCRdb's table is partial and in-frame only. The sample consists of tens of thousands of clones, more than 55% of them appearing once. Sequencing was done on a sample of PBMCs. These TCRs come from a woman between 50 and 59 years old in good health and CMV-seropositive. Both conserved end residues are part of each CDR3. The order of the fields is V gene, J gene, clone size, D gene, CDR3 DNA, CDR3 protein. The D gene is left open where the match is weak. Not all rows give a size; the values are once, few, many and, for expanded clones, a class.

v_gene: TRBV7-3
j_gene: TRBJ1-2
abundance: .
d_gene: .
CDR3nt: TGTGCCAGCAGCTTAACGGGGGCACCGGCTTACGGCTACACCTTC
CDR3aa: CASSLTGAPAYGYTF

v_gene: TRBV28
j_gene: TRBJ1-3
abundance: .
d_gene: .
CDR3nt: TGTGCCAGCAGTTTCAGTGGGCTTCAGAACACTATATATTTT
CDR3aa: CASSFSGLQNTIYF

v_gene: TRBV7-8
j_gene: TRBJ1-1
abundance: .
d_gene: TRBD1
CDR3nt: TGTGCCAGCAGCACGAGACAGGGTCACACTGAAGCTTTCTTT
CDR3aa: CASSTRQGHTEAFF

v_gene: TRBV28
j_gene: TRBJ2-4
abundance: few
d_gene: TRBD1
CDR3nt: TGTGCCAGCAACTCCGGGACAGGGGGCCACATTCAGTACTTC
CDR3aa: CASNSGTGGHIQYF

v_gene: TRBV7-6
j_gene: TRBJ2-3
abundance: .
d_gene: TRBD2
CDR3nt: TGTGCCAGCAGCCGTTCGGGGGGGCCGGATACGCAGTATTTT
CDR3aa: CASSRSGGPDTQYF

v_gene: TRBV27
j_gene: TRBJ2-5
abundance: .
d_gene: TRBD2
CDR3nt: TGTGCCAGCAGTTTAATGGGGACGGGGGGAGAGACCCAGTACTTC
CDR3aa: CASSLMGTGGETQYF

v_gene: TRBV15
j_gene: TRBJ2-1
abundance: .
d_gene: .
CDR3nt: TGTGCCACCAGCAGGGGGGGACAGACCTACAATGAGCAGTTCTTC
CDR3aa: CATSRGGQTYNEQFF

v_gene: TRBV6-6
j_gene: TRBJ1-5
abundance: .
d_gene: .
CDR3nt: TGTGCCAGCAGTCAGACAGGACCCGATCAGCCCCAGCATTTT
CDR3aa: CASSQTGPDQPQHF

v_gene: TRBV6-5
j_gene: TRBJ2-7
abundance: .
d_gene: TRBD2
CDR3nt: TGTGCCAGCAGTTACTCGGGACTAGCCTACGAGCAGTACTTC
CDR3aa: CASSYSGLAYEQYF

v_gene: TRBV6-5
j_gene: TRBJ2-1
abundance: few
d_gene: .
CDR3nt: TGTGCCAGCAGTTACTCAAGGCTAGCAAATGAGCAGTTCTTC
CDR3aa: CASSYSRLANEQFF

v_gene: TRBV2
j_gene: TRBJ1-2
abundance: .
d_gene: .
CDR3nt: TGTGCCAGCAGTGAAGCCCGGACAGCCTTCTATGGCTACACCTTC
CDR3aa: CASSEARTAFYGYTF

v_gene: TRBV30
j_gene: TRBJ1-6
abundance: .
d_gene: TRBD1
CDR3nt: TGTGCCTGGAGTGTACCCGGGGACAGAGTAAATTCACCCCTCCACTTT
CDR3aa: CAWSVPGDRVNSPLHF

v_gene: TRBV30
j_gene: TRBJ2-5
abundance: .
d_gene: .
CDR3nt: TGTGCCTGGAGTGAGGGCACTAGGGAGACCCAGTACTTC
CDR3aa: CAWSEGTRETQYF

v_gene: TRBV5-1
j_gene: TRBJ1-3
abundance: .
d_gene: .
CDR3nt: TGCGCCAGCAGCCTGGGCTTGCAGGCATCTGGAAACACCATATATTTT
CDR3aa: CASSLGLQASGNTIYF

v_gene: TRBV27
j_gene: TRBJ2-3
abundance: .
d_gene: .
CDR3nt: TGTGCCAGCAGTTGGGGGACACTGAGGGATACGCAGTATTTT
CDR3aa: CASSWGTLRDTQYF

v_gene: TRBV5-1
j_gene: TRBJ2-5
abundance: few
d_gene: .
CDR3nt: TGCGCCAGCAGCTTTCGGGATCTCCAAGAGACCCAGTACTTC
CDR3aa: CASSFRDLQETQYF

v_gene: TRBV30
j_gene: TRBJ1-2
abundance: .
d_gene: .
CDR3nt: TGTGCCTGGATGCCGAGGGGGGGCTATGGCTACACCTTC
CDR3aa: CAWMPRGGYGYTF

v_gene: TRBV7-2
j_gene: TRBJ1-2
abundance: few
d_gene: .
CDR3nt: TGTGCCAGCAGTTACGACTCATATGGCTACACCTTC
CDR3aa: CASSYDSYGYTF

v_gene: TRBV13
j_gene: TRBJ2-7
abundance: .
d_gene: .
CDR3nt: TGTGCCAGCAGCGACTTGGTGAGGGATCCCTACGAGCAGTACTTC
CDR3aa: CASSDLVRDPYEQYF

v_gene: TRBV5-1
j_gene: TRBJ2-7
abundance: few
d_gene: TRBD1
CDR3nt: TGCGCCAGCAGCTTGGACGGACAGGGGTGGAGCGAGCAGTACTTC
CDR3aa: CASSLDGQGWSEQYF

v_gene: TRBV28
j_gene: TRBJ2-5
abundance: many
d_gene: TRBD2
CDR3nt: TGTGCCAGCAGTCCCTTGACTAGCGGGTGGGAGACCCAGTACTTC
CDR3aa: CASSPLTSGWETQYF

v_gene: TRBV6-5
j_gene: TRBJ1-6
abundance: .
d_gene: TRBD1
CDR3nt: TGTGCCAGCAGCGCCACGGACAGGGCCGACTCACCCCTCCACTTT
CDR3aa: CASSATDRADSPLHF

v_gene: TRBV2
j_gene: TRBJ1-5
abundance: .
d_gene: .
CDR3nt: TGTGCCAGCAGTGGGAGTACTCCCGTTCAGCCCCAGCATTTT
CDR3aa: CASSGSTPVQPQHF

v_gene: TRBV27
j_gene: TRBJ2-7
abundance: .
d_gene: .
CDR3nt: TGTGCCAGCAGTTTATCGGAGGAAGACGAGCAGTACTTC
CDR3aa: CASSLSEEDEQYF

v_gene: TRBV4-3
j_gene: TRBJ2-5
abundance: .
d_gene: .
CDR3nt: TGCGCCAGCAGCCAAGTAAACGGAGAGACCCAGTACTTC
CDR3aa: CASSQVNGETQYF

v_gene: TRBV28
j_gene: TRBJ2-1
abundance: .
d_gene: TRBD2
CDR3nt: TGTGCCAGCAGTTTACTAGCGGGTGATGAGCAGTTCTTC
CDR3aa: CASSLLAGDEQFF

v_gene: TRBV29-1
j_gene: TRBJ1-1
abundance: .
d_gene: .
CDR3nt: TGCAGCGCTAATGGACTGTCGAACACTGAAGCTTTCTTT
CDR3aa: CSANGLSNTEAFF

v_gene: TRBV7-2
j_gene: TRBJ1-1
abundance: .
d_gene: .
CDR3nt: TGTGCCAGCAGCTTTCTGACAGGAGTCGAAGCTTTCTTT
CDR3aa: CASSFLTGVEAFF

v_gene: TRBV7-3
j_gene: TRBJ2-7
abundance: .
d_gene: .
CDR3nt: TGTGCCAGCAGGTCCTTGACTACGGCGGGGGCGGGGGAGCAGTACTTC
CDR3aa: CASRSLTTAGAGEQYF

v_gene: TRBV5-1
j_gene: TRBJ1-1
abundance: few
d_gene: TRBD1
CDR3nt: TGCGCCAGCAGCTTTGACAGGGAATCGAAAGCTTTCTTT
CDR3aa: CASSFDRESKAFF

v_gene: TRBV6-1
j_gene: TRBJ2-5
abundance: .
d_gene: TRBD1
CDR3nt: TGTGCCAGCGATATACAGGGGGGAGGAGAGACCCAGTACTTC
CDR3aa: CASDIQGGGETQYF

v_gene: TRBV19
j_gene: TRBJ1-5
abundance: .
d_gene: .
CDR3nt: TGTGCCAGTAGTATAGATCTCTTCCAGGGTGTGCAGCCCCAGCATTTT
CDR3aa: CASSIDLFQGVQPQHF

v_gene: TRBV9
j_gene: TRBJ2-1
abundance: few
d_gene: TRBD1
CDR3nt: TGTGCCAGCAGCTTCGGGACAGTAAGCTCCTACAATGAGCAGTTCTTC
CDR3aa: CASSFGTVSSYNEQFF

v_gene: TRBV28
j_gene: TRBJ1-1
abundance: .
d_gene: TRBD1
CDR3nt: TGTGCCAGCAGTGCAGGGGGCATTTTAAACACTGAAGCTTTCTTT
CDR3aa: CASSAGGILNTEAFF

v_gene: TRBV2
j_gene: TRBJ1-5
abundance: .
d_gene: .
CDR3nt: TGTGCCAGCACTACGGGGGGGGCGGTTCAGCCCCAGCATTTT
CDR3aa: CASTTGGAVQPQHF

v_gene: TRBV6-1
j_gene: TRBJ1-2
abundance: few
d_gene: .
CDR3nt: TGTGCCAGCTCCACAGCTTCCCAGGTTGACTATGGCTACACCTTC
CDR3aa: CASSTASQVDYGYTF

v_gene: TRBV4-1
j_gene: TRBJ2-3
abundance: few
d_gene: TRBD2
CDR3nt: TGCGCCAGCAGCGATAGCGGGGGCACAGATACGCAGTATTTT
CDR3aa: CASSDSGGTDTQYF

v_gene: TRBV19
j_gene: TRBJ1-5
abundance: once
d_gene: TRBD1
CDR3nt: TGTGCCAGTAGCTGGGGACAGGGGCATAATCAGCCCCAGCATTTT
CDR3aa: CASSWGQGHNQPQHF

v_gene: TRBV11-2
j_gene: TRBJ2-3
abundance: .
d_gene: TRBD2
CDR3nt: TGTGCCAGCAGCTTCACTAGCGGGGGCCGGGATACGCAGTATTTT
CDR3aa: CASSFTSGGRDTQYF

v_gene: TRBV27
j_gene: TRBJ2-3
abundance: .
d_gene: .
CDR3nt: TGTGCCAGCAGGGACAGACCCTACACAGATACGCAGTATTTT
CDR3aa: CASRDRPYTDTQYF

v_gene: TRBV13
j_gene: TRBJ2-1
abundance: .
d_gene: .
CDR3nt: TGTGCCAGCAGCTTAATGGACAACGCGATTGACTACAATGAGCAGTTCTTC
CDR3aa: CASSLMDNAIDYNEQFF

v_gene: TRBV10-2
j_gene: TRBJ2-2
abundance: .
d_gene: .
CDR3nt: TGCGCCAGCAGGATTTTTAGCACCGGGGAGCTGTTTTTT
CDR3aa: CASRIFSTGELFF

v_gene: TRBV5-1
j_gene: TRBJ2-7
abundance: few
d_gene: .
CDR3nt: TGCGCCAGCAGCTTGGGACAGTTCTACGAGCAGTACTTC
CDR3aa: CASSLGQFYEQYF

v_gene: TRBV13
j_gene: TRBJ1-2
abundance: .
d_gene: .
CDR3nt: TGTGCCAGCAGCTTACAGGGGAACTATGGCTACACCTTC
CDR3aa: CASSLQGNYGYTF

v_gene: TRBV28
j_gene: TRBJ1-5
abundance: .
d_gene: TRBD1
CDR3nt: TGTGCCAGCAGTTTGGACAGGGGGTATAGCAATCAGCCCCAGCATTTT
CDR3aa: CASSLDRGYSNQPQHF

v_gene: TRBV6-1
j_gene: TRBJ2-7
abundance: few
d_gene: .
CDR3nt: TGTGCCAGCAGTGGAACGGTATCCTACGAGCAGTACTTC
CDR3aa: CASSGTVSYEQYF